The entry below gives a single TCR beta chain sequence along with its context. This entry comes from a study of blood T cell repertoires in COVID-19. Clones were read by immunoSEQ multiplex PCR, and TCRdb kept only the in-frame ones, dropping some. This repertoire shows 200,000 to 300,000 clones, around 90% found once; its top ten account for 2.6%. This CDR3 is 16 amino acids long. V lost 3 bases, J lost 0 bases, and 15 bases lay in between. Germline values: CDR1 MGHRA, CDR2 YSYEKL. Individuals aged 18 to 89 years were recruited from approximately 22 US areas. Participant-given clinical history determined each cohort assignment.

The V call is TRBV4-1, the J call TRBJ2-7; a possible D gene is TRBD1 (7 bases). Input material: PBMCs or T cells enriched from blood (not recorded which). The receptor's source is a woman younger than 45 with acute COVID-19. For the CDR3, the DNA is TGCGCCAGCAGCCATACCCGGGGGACAGACTCCTACGAGCAGTACTTC. Encoded protein: CASSHTRGTDSYEQYF.